The source of this TCR beta chain is a study of OX40 agonist ivuxolimab in advanced cancers. Study-wide context: Melanoma, hepatocellular carcinoma, head and neck or renal cell cancer occurred in dose-escalation patients. Regarding the study as a whole: Expanded clones were, on average, more numerous among CD8+ T cells than CD4+.

The CDR3 contains 13 residues. In germline, CDR1 is SEHNR, CDR2 FQNEAQ (reference sequence). V was cut by 3 bases and J by 1 base, with 6 bases left in between. TCRdb's copy holds only in-frame clones and misses some; the assay was immunoSEQ multiplex PCR. The sample carries tens of thousands of clones, approximately 84% recorded once. Patients were excluded for autoimmune disease history or systemic immunosuppression. Blood sampling was done at baseline, cycle 4 day 1, and cycle 7 day 1. In the case of this clone: What it binds is unknown.

V usage is TRBV7-9 and J usage is TRBJ1-1; the D is unclear. The sequence derives from an adult with an advanced solid tumor such as melanoma, head and neck, liver or kidney cancer. The sequencing here drew on CD4+ or CD8+ T cells sorted from blood, taken in a trial of the OX40 agonist ivuxolimab. The CDR3 bases are TGTGCCAGCAGCTTTCCTCCGAACACTGAAGCTTTCTTT. Protein sequence: CASSFPPNTEAFF.